The entry that follows covers one TCR beta chain sequence. This entry is derived from a study of PD-L1 blockade in urothelial cancer. The assay was immunoSEQ multiplex PCR, and TCRdb's table has in-frame clones only and misses some. This sample has about 41,000 clones, with about four fifths found just once. The germline V and J ends were trimmed by 3 bases and 4 bases, with 13 bases remaining between them. This CDR3 spans 15 amino acids. Germline CDR1 reads MNHNS; CDR2 reads SASEGT. The chain couples TRBV6-1 to TRBJ1-5, with a weak D call TRBD1 (5 bases). This material consisted of PBMCs, taken around atezolizumab (anti-PD-L1) treatment. This sequence originates from a man aged 55 to 70 with urothelial cancer. The CDR3 reads CASSEAGSYNQPQHF. The CDR3 DNA sequence: TGTGCCAGCAGTGAGGCAGGGTCCTATAATCAGCCCCAGCATTTT.